This T cell receptor (beta chain) was recorded in a study of CD8 T cells in ankylosing spondylitis. The study, taken as a whole, reports: Disease-linked clones were CD8+ and relatively rare in peripheral blood. Made up of 7 to 9 highly homologous variants, a TCR beta motif appeared characteristic of ankylosing spondylitis blood. In ankylosing spondylitis patients, matched synovial fluid reportedly showed significant enrichment of disease-linked clones. Prior work had noted some motif variants in reactive arthritis blood and synovial fluid.

CDR3 size: 14 residues. V gave up 3 bases and J gave up 6 bases, with 12 bases separating them. Germline-derived CDR1 and CDR2 are MNHNS and SASEGT. This clonotype was seen at least ten times. Its specificity is not known. Scientists made TCR beta libraries using quantitative 5'-RACE with molecular barcodes. MiXCR, run by TCRdb on the 5' RACE reads, gives a single entry per CDR3 protein. Found here are some 220,000 distinct CDR3 sequences, around 7.9% of them singletons; the top ten hold approximately 15%. This TCR was sampled from a male donor with ankylosing spondylitis. V is TRBV6-1 and J is TRBJ2-1; D is uncertain. Material: blood, either unsorted or a sorted T cell fraction (not recorded which). The CDR3 loop is CASSESNEANEQFF. CDR3 nucleotides: TGTGCCAGCAGTGAGTCCAACGAAGCCAATGAGCAGTTCTTC.